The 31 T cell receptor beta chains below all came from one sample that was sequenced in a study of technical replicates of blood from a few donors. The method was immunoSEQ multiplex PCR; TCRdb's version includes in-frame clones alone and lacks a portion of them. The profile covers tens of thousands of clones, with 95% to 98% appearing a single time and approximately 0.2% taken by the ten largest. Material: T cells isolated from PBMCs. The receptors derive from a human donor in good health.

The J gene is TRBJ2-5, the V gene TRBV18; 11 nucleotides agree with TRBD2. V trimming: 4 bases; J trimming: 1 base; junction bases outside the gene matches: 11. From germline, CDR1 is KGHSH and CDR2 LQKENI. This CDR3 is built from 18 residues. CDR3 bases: TGTGCCAGCTCACGCCAGACCGGGACTAGCGGCTCCCAAGAGACCCAGTACTTC. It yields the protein CASSRQTGTSGSQETQYF.

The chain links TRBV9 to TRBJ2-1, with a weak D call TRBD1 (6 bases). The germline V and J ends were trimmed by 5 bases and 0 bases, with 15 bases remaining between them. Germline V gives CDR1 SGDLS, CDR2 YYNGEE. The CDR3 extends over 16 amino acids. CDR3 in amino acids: CASSWGLRGSYNEQFF. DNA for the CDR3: TGTGCCAGCAGTTGGGGGCTCCGAGGCTCCTACAATGAGCAGTTCTTC.

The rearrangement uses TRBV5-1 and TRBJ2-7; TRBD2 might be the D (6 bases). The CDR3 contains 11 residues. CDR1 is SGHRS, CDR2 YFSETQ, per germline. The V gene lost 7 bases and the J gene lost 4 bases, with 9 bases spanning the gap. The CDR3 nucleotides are TGCGCCAGCCGGGGGACTTACGAGCAGTACTTC. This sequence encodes CASRGTYEQYF.

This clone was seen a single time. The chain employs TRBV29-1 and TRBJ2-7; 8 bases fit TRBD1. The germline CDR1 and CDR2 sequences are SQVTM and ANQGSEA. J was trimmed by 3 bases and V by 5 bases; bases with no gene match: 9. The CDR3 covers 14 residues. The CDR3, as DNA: TGCAGCGTTAGAACCGGGACAGGAATCTACGAGCAGTACTTC. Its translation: CSVRTGTGIYEQYF.

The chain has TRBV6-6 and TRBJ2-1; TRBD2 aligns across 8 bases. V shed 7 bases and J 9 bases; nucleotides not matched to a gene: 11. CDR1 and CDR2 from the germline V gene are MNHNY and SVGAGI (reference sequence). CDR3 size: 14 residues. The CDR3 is CASTSGTSVVEQFF. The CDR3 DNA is TGTGCCAGCACCAGCGGGACTAGTGTGGTTGAGCAGTTCTTC.

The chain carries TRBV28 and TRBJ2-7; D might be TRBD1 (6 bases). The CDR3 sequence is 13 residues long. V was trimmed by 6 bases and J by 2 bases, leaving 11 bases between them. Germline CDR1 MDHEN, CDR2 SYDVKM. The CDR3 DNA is TGTGCCAGCAGACTAACAGGGCCCTACGAGCAGTACTTC. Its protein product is CASRLTGPYEQYF.

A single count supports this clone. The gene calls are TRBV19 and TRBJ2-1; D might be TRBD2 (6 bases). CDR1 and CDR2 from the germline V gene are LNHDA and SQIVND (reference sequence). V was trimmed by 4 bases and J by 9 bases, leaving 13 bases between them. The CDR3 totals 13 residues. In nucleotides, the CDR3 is TGTGCCAGTAGTACCAGACTAGTCCTTGAGCAGTTCTTC. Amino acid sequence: CASSTRLVLEQFF.

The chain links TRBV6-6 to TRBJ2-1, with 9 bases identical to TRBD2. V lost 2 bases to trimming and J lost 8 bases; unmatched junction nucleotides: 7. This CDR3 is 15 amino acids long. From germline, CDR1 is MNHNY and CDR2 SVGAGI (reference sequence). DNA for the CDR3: TGTGCCAGCAGTTACCCCGTAGCGGGAGCAGATGAGCAGTTCTTC. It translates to CASSYPVAGADEQFF.

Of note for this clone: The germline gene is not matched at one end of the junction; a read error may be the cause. The CDR3 sequence is CASSWGTGETFF. CDR3 sequence (DNA): TGTGCCAGCAGCTGGGGAACAGGTGAAACTTTCTTT. V is TRBV13 and J is TRBJ1-1; tentatively, D is TRBD1 (5 bases). The CDR3 length is 12 residues. The germline gives CDR1 PRHDT, CDR2 FYEKMQ (reference sequence).

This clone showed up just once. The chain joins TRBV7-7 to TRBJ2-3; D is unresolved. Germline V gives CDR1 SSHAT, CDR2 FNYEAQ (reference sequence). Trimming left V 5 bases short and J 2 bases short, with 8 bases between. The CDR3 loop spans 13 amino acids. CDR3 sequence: CASSRTYTDTQYF. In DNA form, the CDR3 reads TGTGCCAGCAGCCGCACCTACACAGATACGCAGTATTTT. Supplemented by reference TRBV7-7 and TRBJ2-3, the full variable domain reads GAGVSQSPRYKVTKRGQDVTLRCDPISSHATLYWYQQALGQGPEFLTYFNYEAQPDKSGLPSDRFSAERPEGSISTLTIQRTEQRDSAMYRCASSRTYTDTQYFGPGTRLTVL.

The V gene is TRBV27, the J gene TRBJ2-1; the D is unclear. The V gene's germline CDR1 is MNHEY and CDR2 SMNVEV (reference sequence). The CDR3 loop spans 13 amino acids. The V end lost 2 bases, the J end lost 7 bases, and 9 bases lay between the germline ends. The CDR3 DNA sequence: TGTGCCAGCAGTTTACAGTTAAGTAATGAGCAGTTCTTC. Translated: CASSLQLSNEQFF.

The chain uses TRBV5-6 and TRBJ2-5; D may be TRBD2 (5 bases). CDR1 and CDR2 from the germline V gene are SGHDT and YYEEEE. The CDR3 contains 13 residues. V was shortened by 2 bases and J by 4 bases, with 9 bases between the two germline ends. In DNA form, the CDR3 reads TGTGCCAGCAGCTTCGTGGCGGGAGAGACCCAGTACTTC. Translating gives CASSFVAGETQYF.

The CDR3 bases are TGTGCCAGCAGCTTTCTGACAGAAACACAAGAGACCCAGTACTTC. This gives the protein CASSFLTETQETQYF. The chain carries TRBV7-9 and TRBJ2-5, with D possibly being TRBD1 (5 bases). The V end lost 3 bases, the J end lost 2 bases, and 13 bases lay between the germline ends. Germline CDR1 reads SEHNR; CDR2 reads FQNEAQ (reference sequence). The CDR3 length is 15 residues.

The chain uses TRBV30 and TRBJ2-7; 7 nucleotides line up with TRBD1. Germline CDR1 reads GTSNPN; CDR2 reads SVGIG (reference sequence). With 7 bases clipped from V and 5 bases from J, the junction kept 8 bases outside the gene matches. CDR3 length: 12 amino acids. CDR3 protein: CALLQGRNEQYF. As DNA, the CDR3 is TGTGCCTTATTACAGGGGCGCAACGAGCAGTACTTC.

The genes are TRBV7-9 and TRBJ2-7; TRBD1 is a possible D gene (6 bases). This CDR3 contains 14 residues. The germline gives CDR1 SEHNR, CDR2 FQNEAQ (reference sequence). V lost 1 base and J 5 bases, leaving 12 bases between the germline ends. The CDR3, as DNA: TGTGCCAGCAGCTTAGGATACAGGGAGAACGAGCAGTACTTC. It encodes CASSLGYRENEQYF.

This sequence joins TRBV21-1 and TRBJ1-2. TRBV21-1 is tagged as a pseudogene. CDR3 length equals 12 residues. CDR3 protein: CASGVDSTGYTF. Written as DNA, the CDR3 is TGTGCCAGCGGGGTGGACTCGACGGGCTACACCTTC.

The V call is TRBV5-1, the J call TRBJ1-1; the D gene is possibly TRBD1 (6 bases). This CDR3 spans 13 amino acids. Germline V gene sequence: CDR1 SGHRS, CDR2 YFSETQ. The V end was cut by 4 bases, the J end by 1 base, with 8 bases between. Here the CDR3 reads CASSVTGNTEAFF. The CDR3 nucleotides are TGCGCCAGCAGCGTGACAGGGAACACTGAAGCTTTCTTT.

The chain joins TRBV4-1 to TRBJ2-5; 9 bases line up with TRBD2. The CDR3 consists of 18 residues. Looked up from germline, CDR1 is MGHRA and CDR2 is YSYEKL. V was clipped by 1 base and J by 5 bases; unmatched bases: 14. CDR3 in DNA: TGCGCCAGCAGCCAAGTAGCGGTTGGCGGGAGGGCCTGGGAGACCCAGTACTTC. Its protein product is CASSQVAVGGRAWETQYF.

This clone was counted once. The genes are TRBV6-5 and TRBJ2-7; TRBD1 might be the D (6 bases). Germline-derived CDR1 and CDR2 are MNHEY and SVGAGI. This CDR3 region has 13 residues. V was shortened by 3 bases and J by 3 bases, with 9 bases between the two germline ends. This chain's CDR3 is CASSYTGYYEQYF. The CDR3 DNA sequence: TGTGCCAGCAGTTATACAGGGTACTACGAGCAGTACTTC.

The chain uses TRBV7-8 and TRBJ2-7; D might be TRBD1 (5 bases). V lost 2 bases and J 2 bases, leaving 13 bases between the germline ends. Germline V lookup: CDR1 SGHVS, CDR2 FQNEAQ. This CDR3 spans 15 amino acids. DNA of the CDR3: TGTGCCAGCAGCTTAAGGGGAAAAGGCGCCTACGAGCAGTACTTC. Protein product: CASSLRGKGAYEQYF.

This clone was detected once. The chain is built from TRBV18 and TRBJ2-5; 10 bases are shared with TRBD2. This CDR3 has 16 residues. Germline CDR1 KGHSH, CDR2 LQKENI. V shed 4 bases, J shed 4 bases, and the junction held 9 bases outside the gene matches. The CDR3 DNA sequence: TGTGCCAGCTCACAGATTCTAGCGGGAGTAAGAGAGACCCAGTACTTC. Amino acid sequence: CASSQILAGVRETQYF.

Written as DNA, the CDR3 is TGTGCCAGCAGCTTATACCGGGACAGGGCTGACGAGCAGTACTTC. Translating gives CASSLYRDRADEQYF. The chain has TRBV11-1 and TRBJ2-7; 9 bases agree with TRBD1. V gave up 2 bases and J gave up 5 bases; unmatched junction bases: 7. The CDR3 extends over 15 amino acids. Germline V CDR1 and CDR2: SGHAT, FQDESV (reference sequence).

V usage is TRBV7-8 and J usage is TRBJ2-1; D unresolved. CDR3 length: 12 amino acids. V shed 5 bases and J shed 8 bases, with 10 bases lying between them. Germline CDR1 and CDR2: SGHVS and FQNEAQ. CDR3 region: CASSNPSDEQFF. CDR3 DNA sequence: TGTGCCAGCAGCAACCCTTCGGATGAGCAGTTCTTC.

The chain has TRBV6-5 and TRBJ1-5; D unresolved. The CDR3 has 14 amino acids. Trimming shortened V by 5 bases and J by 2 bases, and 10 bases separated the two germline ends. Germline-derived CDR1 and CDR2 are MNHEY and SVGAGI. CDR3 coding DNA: TGTGCCAGCAGTGGCCAGGCAGGCAATCAGCCCCAGCATTTT. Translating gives CASSGQAGNQPQHF.

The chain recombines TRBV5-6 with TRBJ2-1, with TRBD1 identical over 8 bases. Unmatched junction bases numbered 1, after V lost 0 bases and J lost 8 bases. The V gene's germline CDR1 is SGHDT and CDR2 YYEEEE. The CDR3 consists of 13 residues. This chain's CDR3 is CASSLGGQDEQFF. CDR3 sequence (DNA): TGTGCCAGCAGCTTGGGGGGACAGGATGAGCAGTTCTTC.

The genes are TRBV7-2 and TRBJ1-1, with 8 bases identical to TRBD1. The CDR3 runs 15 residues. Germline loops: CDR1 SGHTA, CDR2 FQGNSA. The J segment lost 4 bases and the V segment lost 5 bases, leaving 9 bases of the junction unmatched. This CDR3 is CASSPQTGDSTEAFF. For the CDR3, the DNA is TGTGCCAGCAGCCCCCAGACAGGGGACAGCACTGAAGCTTTCTTT.

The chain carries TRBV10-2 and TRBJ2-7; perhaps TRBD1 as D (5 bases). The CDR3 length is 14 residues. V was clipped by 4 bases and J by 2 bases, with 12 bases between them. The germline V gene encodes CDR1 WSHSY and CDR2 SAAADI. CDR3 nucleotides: TGCGCCAGCAGTGTAAGGACATACACCTACGAGCAGTACTTC. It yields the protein CASSVRTYTYEQYF.

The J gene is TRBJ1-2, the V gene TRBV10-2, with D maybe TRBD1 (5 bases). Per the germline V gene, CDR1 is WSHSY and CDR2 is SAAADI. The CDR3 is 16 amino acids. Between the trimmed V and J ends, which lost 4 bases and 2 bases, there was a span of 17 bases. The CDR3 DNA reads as TGCGCCAGCAGTGTGACAGTTACCGTGTCAAACTATGGCTACACCTTC. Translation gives CASSVTVTVSNYGYTF.

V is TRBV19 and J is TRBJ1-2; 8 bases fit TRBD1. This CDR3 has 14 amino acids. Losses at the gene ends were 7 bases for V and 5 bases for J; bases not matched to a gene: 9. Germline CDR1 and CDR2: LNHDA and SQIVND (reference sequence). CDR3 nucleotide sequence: TGTGCCAGTACCGAGAGAACAGGGGGGTATGGCTACACCTTC. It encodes CASTERTGGYGYTF.

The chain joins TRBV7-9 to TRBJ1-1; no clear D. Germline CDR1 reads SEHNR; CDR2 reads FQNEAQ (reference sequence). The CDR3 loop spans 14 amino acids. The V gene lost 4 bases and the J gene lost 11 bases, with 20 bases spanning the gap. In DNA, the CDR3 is TGTGCCAGCAGCTCATTATATGGGCCCTCTGGGGCTTTCTTT. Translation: CASSSLYGPSGAFF.

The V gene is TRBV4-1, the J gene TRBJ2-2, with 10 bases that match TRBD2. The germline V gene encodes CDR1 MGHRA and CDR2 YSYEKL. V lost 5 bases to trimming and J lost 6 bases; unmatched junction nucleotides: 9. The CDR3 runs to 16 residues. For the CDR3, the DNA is TGCGCCAGCAGCTCCCCTAGCGGGAGTATCGCCGGGGAGCTGTTTTTT. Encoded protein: CASSSPSGSIAGELFF.